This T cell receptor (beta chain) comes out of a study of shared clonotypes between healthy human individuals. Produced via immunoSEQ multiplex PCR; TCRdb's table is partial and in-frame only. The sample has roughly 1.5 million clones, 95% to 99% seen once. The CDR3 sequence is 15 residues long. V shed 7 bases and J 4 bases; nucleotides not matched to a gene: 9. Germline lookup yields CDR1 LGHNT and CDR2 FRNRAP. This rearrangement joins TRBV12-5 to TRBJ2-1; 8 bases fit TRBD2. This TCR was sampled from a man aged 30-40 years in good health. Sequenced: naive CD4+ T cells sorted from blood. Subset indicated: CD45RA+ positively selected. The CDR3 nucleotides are TGTGCTAGTGCCCACCGGGAGGGGATATACAATGAGCAGTTCTTC. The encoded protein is CASAHREGIYNEQFF.